This T cell receptor beta chain was recovered during a study of cytomegalovirus exposure and HLA in healthy donors. Study-level points and caveats: In a later analysis, specific HLA alleles were associated with 15,000 or so TCR beta sequences at a 0.05 false discovery rate. It was reported that TCR beta sequences correctly inferred the HLA-A and HLA-B alleles for most subjects.

Note on this clone: Its antigen is not known.

Per the germline V gene, CDR1 is MNHEY and CDR2 is SVGAGI. The CDR3 has 13 amino acids. Primers: 60 Vbeta forward and 13 Jbeta reverse. TCRdb's table, derived via immunoSEQ multiplex PCR, lists solely in-frame clones and lacks some. Altogether roughly 190,000 clones are present, about 87% being singletons, with the ten largest covering 1.5% to 2%. The sequencing input was PBMCs. The receptor comes from a woman aged 18-30 years in good health and CMV-seronegative. This chain joins TRBV6-5 and TRBJ2-5; 8 bases align to TRBD1. The J call may be faulty, since TRBJ2-7 better matches the DNA end. The CDR3 DNA reads as TGTGCCAGCAGACAGGGGGTCTCCTACGAGCAGTACTTC. Protein sequence: CASRQGVSYEQYF.